Below are 15 T cell receptor beta chains sequenced from a single sample in a study of radiotherapy plus CTLA-4 blockade in lung cancer. Only in-frame clones appear in the TCRdb table, and some are missing; sequencing was by immunoSEQ multiplex PCR. The data contain 95,000 to 150,000 clones, about 87% of them singletons. This specimen was peripheral blood, taken from a patient treated with radiotherapy plus ipilimumab. Receptor source: a human donor with non-small cell lung cancer that progressed on radiotherapy plus ipilimumab.

The chain combines TRBV27 with TRBJ2-2; 11 nucleotides match TRBD1. The CDR3 spans 17 residues. Germline CDR1 and CDR2: MNHEY and SMNVEV (reference sequence). V shed 4 bases and J 4 bases; nucleotides not matched to a gene: 8. The DNA for the CDR3 is TGTGCCAGCAGTTCTAGGTTCGGGACAGGGGGCACCGGGGAGCTGTTTTTT. This translates into CASSSRFGTGGTGELFF.

This chain connects TRBV10-1 to TRBJ2-3; no reliable D call. This CDR3 comprises 14 residues. V lost 5 bases and J lost 6, with 15 bases in between. Germline V CDR1 and CDR2: WNHNN, SYGVQD (reference sequence). This chain's CDR3 is CASSHAGRLDTQYF. The CDR3 coding sequence is TGCGCCAGCAGTCACGCTGGCCGGCTGGATACGCAGTATTTT.

This chain connects TRBV7-3 to TRBJ2-3; 14 nucleotides match TRBD2. The V segment lost 3 bases and the J segment 3 bases; nucleotides outside the gene matches: 8. This CDR3 has 18 amino acids. CDR1 is SGHTA and CDR2 is FQGTGA in the germline V gene. CDR3 sequence reads: CASSFKTSGRAGTDTQYF. The DNA for the CDR3 is TGTGCCAGCAGCTTTAAGACTAGCGGGAGGGCCGGAACAGATACGCAGTATTTT.

The chain links TRBV5-6 to TRBJ2-1, with D possibly being TRBD2 (5 bases). The CDR3 runs 16 residues. Germline V gene lookup returns CDR1 SGHDT and CDR2 YYEEEE. The V and J ends lost 0 bases and 2 bases respectively, with 12 bases between them. CDR3 DNA: TGTGCCAGCAGCTTGGTTGCGCCGACTACCTACAATGAGCAGTTCTTC. Translated: CASSLVAPTTYNEQFF.

The V and J genes are TRBV27 and TRBJ1-2, with D possibly TRBD1 on 6 matching bases. Germline V gene lookup returns CDR1 MNHEY and CDR2 SMNVEV (reference sequence). The CDR3 is made up of 15 amino acids. The V end was cut by 0 bases, the J end by 8 bases, with 16 bases between. CDR3 DNA sequence: TGTGCCAGCAGTTTATCGGGGGGGCGCGGACTAGGCTACACCTTC. Translated: CASSLSGGRGLGYTF.

The chain has TRBV12-5 and TRBJ1-1; D remains ambiguous. This CDR3 spans 12 amino acids. Germline CDR1 and CDR2: LGHNT and FRNRAP. The V end lost 2 bases, the J end lost 8 bases, and 9 bases lay between the germline ends. The CDR3 loop is CASGLLGGEAFF. The CDR3 DNA sequence: TGTGCTAGTGGTTTGCTCGGAGGGGAAGCTTTCTTT.

J is TRBJ2-7 and V is TRBV27, with D maybe TRBD2 (6 bases). Trimming shortened V by 5 bases and J by 4 bases, and 15 bases separated the two germline ends. Germline CDR1 and CDR2: MNHEY and SMNVEV (reference sequence). The CDR3 covers 14 residues. This chain's CDR3 is CASSGGDLLYEQYF. The CDR3 nucleotides are TGTGCCAGCAGTGGTGGGGACTTATTATACGAGCAGTACTTC.

This clone was seen more than once but under ten times. This likely stems from a read error, as it lies one base from a far larger clone. The sample contains more than one DNA sequence encoding this CDR3. The J gene is TRBJ1-2, the V gene TRBV5-1, with unresolved D. This CDR3 is built from 15 residues. Germline values: CDR1 SGHRS, CDR2 YFSETQ. This CDR3 is CASSLKRGLLYGYTF. As DNA, the CDR3 is TGTGCCAGCAGCTTGAAAAGAGGCCTCCTCTATGGCTACACCTTC.

The gene calls are TRBV7-9 and TRBJ2-3, with no clear D. Germline CDR1 SEHNR, CDR2 FQNEAQ (reference sequence). V was pared by 6 bases and J by 0 bases, with 10 bases between. CDR3 length: 14 residues. Written as DNA, the CDR3 is TGTGCCAGCAGACCTTCCGGGAGCACAGATACGCAGTATTTT. Translation: CASRPSGSTDTQYF.

The rearrangement uses TRBV5-1 and TRBJ1-1; perhaps TRBD1 as D (6 bases). Trimming removed 4 bases from V and 1 base from J, with 11 bases in between. CDR1 is SGHRS, CDR2 YFSETQ, per germline. CDR3 size: 14 residues. Written as DNA, the CDR3 is TGCGCCAGCAGCCGGGACACCCCGAACACTGAAGCTTTCTTT. Its protein is CASSRDTPNTEAFF.

This chain connects TRBV15 to TRBJ1-5; D not resolved. The length of the CDR3 is 15 residues. Germline assignment: CDR1 LNHNV and CDR2 YYDKDF (reference sequence). V lost 3 bases and J lost 4, with 13 bases in between. In DNA, the CDR3 is TGTGCCACCAGCAGGGATAGAATACCGAATCAGCCCCAGCATTTT. This sequence encodes CATSRDRIPNQPQHF.

This clone was detected only a few times. The rearrangement uses TRBV5-6 and TRBJ2-1; D is possibly TRBD2 (6 bases). Trimming left V 5 bases short and J 10 bases short, with 19 bases between. The CDR3 is 14 amino acids. CDR1 and CDR2 from the germline V gene are SGHDT and YYEEEE. Here the CDR3 DNA reads TGTGCCAGCAGAGAGTACGGAGGGAGTGGCGAGCAGTTCTTC. This gives the protein CASREYGGSGEQFF.

The chain links TRBV7-6 to TRBJ2-5; D not resolved. Trimming stripped 2 bases from V and 2 bases from J, with 12 bases between. The CDR3 has 15 residues. Germline CDR1 and CDR2: SGHVS and FNYEAQ. CDR3 loop: CASSLIPGSQETQYF. Written as DNA, the CDR3 is TGTGCCAGCAGCTTAATCCCAGGTTCTCAAGAGACCCAGTACTTC. Filled out from reference TRBV7-6 and TRBJ2-5, the complete variable domain reads GAGVSQSPRYKVTKRGQDVALRCDPISGHVSLYWYRQALGQGPEFLTYFNYEAQQDKSGLPNDRFSAERPEGSISTLTIQRTEQRDSAMYRCASSLIPGSQETQYFGPGTRLLVL.

The rearrangement joins TRBV6-6 to TRBJ2-5, with TRBD2 matching 11 bases. Gene TRBJ2-7 matches the end of the DNA better, so the J call may be wrong. Germline V gene data show CDR1 as MNHNY and CDR2 as SVGAGI (reference sequence). The CDR3 loop spans 15 amino acids. The CDR3 region is CASSSPSGRSYEQYF. The CDR3 DNA reads as TGTGCCAGCAGCTCACCTAGCGGGAGGAGCTACGAGCAGTACTTC.

The chain links TRBV5-6 to TRBJ1-2, with D maybe TRBD1 (5 bases). This CDR3 has 12 amino acids. In germline, CDR1 is SGHDT, CDR2 YYEEEE. V was clipped by 0 bases and J by 8 bases, with 8 bases between them. The CDR3 protein is CASSLGRDGYTF. Written as DNA, the CDR3 is TGTGCCAGCAGCTTGGGCAGGGACGGCTACACCTTC.